This TCR beta chain was sequenced in a study of somatic mutations in cytotoxic T cells in rheumatoid arthritis. Overall study results and limits: Any difference in CD8+ T-cell clonality between patients who had rheumatoid arthritis and healthy controls who were age-matched was not statistically significant.

Within the sample, this clone is large. As yet, its antigen is unknown. Assay: immunoSEQ multiplex PCR; the TCRdb copy retains only in-frame clones and omits some. The table includes some 6,700 clones, around 72% detected once. The receptor was isolated from a woman between 55 and 75 years old in good health. Input material: CD8+ T cells sorted from blood.

CDR3 nucleotides: TGTGCCAGCGCCCCCGGGACAGGGATCTACGAGCAGTACTTC. Its protein product is CASAPGTGIYEQYF. The chain links TRBV6-5 to TRBJ2-7; 9 bases match TRBD1. The germline gives CDR1 MNHEY, CDR2 SVGAGI. The CDR3 covers 14 residues. Trimming cost V 8 bases and J 3 bases; bases outside gene matches: 8.